This T cell receptor (beta chain) was retrieved from a study of early T cells in non-severe SARS-CoV-2 infection. Germline assignment: CDR1 SGDLS and CDR2 YYNGEE. The CDR3 has 14 amino acids. V was clipped by 0 bases and J by 6 bases, with 10 bases between them. TCRdb re-called the 5' RACE reads with MiXCR, one entry per CDR3 protein. The sample holds about 77,000 distinct CDR3 sequences, 5% seen once. This rearrangement joins TRBV9 to TRBJ1-5, with no clear D. This clonotype originated in an adult who was a healthcare worker with PCR-confirmed SARS-CoV-2 infection or an uninfected control (not recorded which). The sample in question was whole blood, obtained at baseline. CDR3 sequence: CASSVGTAAQPQHF. CDR3 coding DNA: TGTGCCAGCAGCGTAGGAACGGCGGCTCAGCCCCAGCATTTT. Filled out from reference TRBV9 and TRBJ1-5, the complete variable domain reads DSGVTQTPKHLITATGQRVTLRCSPRSGDLSVYWYQQSLDQGLQFLIQYYNGEERAKGNILERFSAQQFPDLHSELNLSSLELGDSALYFCASSVGTAAQPQHFGDGTRLSIL.